This T cell receptor beta chain was profiled in a study of metastatic and nonmetastatic thyroid tumors. Broader study findings: For both blood and tumor, malignant thyroid tumors reportedly showed significantly higher TCR beta diversity than benign nodules did.

V was shortened by 0 bases and J by 5 bases, with 9 bases between the two germline ends. The CDR3 has 13 residues. CDR1 is DFQATT, CDR2 SNEGSKA, per germline (reference sequence). A few counts support this clone. Its specificity is unknown. Just one base apart from a much larger clone, this may be a read error. Other DNA sequences in the same sample also yield this CDR3. MiXCR was used by TCRdb to re-call the PCR reads. The sample carries approximately 12,000 clones, around a quarter recorded once. Nobody among the patients had been given any treatment before thyroid surgery. The sequence was obtained from a female donor with papillary thyroid cancer or a benign thyroid nodule (not recorded which). Some clones in this sample may be carry-over from other donors' samples. Sequenced input: blood. This chain joins TRBV20-1 and TRBJ2-3; no clear D gene. In DNA form, the CDR3 reads TGCAGTGCTAGAGAGGGTCCCGGAGATACGCAGTATTTT. Translation: CSAREGPGDTQYF.